This TCR beta chain was recovered during a study of cytomegalovirus exposure and HLA in healthy donors. V shed 5 bases, J shed 4 bases, and the junction held 4 bases outside the gene matches. The length of the CDR3 is 13 residues. The germline V gene has CDR1 SEHNR and CDR2 FQNEAQ (reference sequence). PCR involved 60 Vbeta and 13 Jbeta primers. The method was immunoSEQ multiplex PCR; TCRdb's version includes in-frame clones alone and lacks a portion of them. In the table there are about 86,000 clones, 60% to 80% of which are singletons. The source is a woman between 50 and 59 years old in good health and CMV-seropositive. Input material: PBMCs. The chain combines TRBV7-9 with TRBJ2-7; 8 nucleotides agree with TRBD1. The chain's CDR3 is CASSPRDRYEQYF. CDR3 coding DNA: TGTGCCAGCAGCCCTAGGGACAGGTACGAGCAGTACTTC.